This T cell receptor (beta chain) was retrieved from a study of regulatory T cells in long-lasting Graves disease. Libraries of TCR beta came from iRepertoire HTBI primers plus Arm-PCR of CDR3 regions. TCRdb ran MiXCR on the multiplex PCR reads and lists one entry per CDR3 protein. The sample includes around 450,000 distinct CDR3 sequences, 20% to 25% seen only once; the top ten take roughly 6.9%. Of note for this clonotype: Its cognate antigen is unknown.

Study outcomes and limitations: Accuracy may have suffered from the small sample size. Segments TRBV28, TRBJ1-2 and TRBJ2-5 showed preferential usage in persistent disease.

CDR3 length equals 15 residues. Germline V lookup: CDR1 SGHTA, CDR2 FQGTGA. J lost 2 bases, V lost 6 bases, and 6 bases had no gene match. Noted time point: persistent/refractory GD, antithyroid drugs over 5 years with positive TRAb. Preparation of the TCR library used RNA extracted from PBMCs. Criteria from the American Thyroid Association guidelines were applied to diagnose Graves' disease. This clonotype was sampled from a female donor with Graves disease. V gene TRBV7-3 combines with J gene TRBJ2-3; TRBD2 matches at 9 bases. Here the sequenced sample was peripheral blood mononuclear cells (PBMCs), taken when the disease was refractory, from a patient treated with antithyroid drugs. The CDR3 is CASRSTSGYTDTQYF. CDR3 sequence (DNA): TGTGCCAGCAGGTCGACTAGCGGTTACACAGATACGCAGTATTTT.